Shown below are 17 T cell receptor beta chains from a single sample sequenced in a study of T cell responses to AZD1222 COVID-19 vaccine. The repertoire was sequenced with immunoSEQ multiplex PCR; TCRdb's copy has only in-frame clones and lacks some. The sample records 65,000 to 85,000 clones, approximately 91% being singletons. Sample: peripheral blood, taken on day 0 of AZD1222 vaccination. The receptors derive from an adult in good health.

The chain carries TRBV3-1 (or the pseudogene TRBV3-2) and TRBJ2-2; TRBD1 or TRBD2 may be the D gene (7 bases each). From germline, CDR1 is LGHDT and CDR2 YNNKEL (reference sequence). V was trimmed by 1 base and J by 5 bases, leaving 14 bases between them. The CDR3 is made up of 16 amino acids. Here the CDR3 reads CASSQGRGTETGELFF. In DNA form, the CDR3 reads TGTGCCAGCAGCCAAGGGCGGGGGACAGAGACCGGGGAGCTGTTTTTT.

The chain recombines TRBV28 with TRBJ1-1; weak D call: TRBD1 (5 bases). Germline CDR1 is MDHEN and CDR2 is SYDVKM. Trimming removed 2 bases from V and 0 bases from J, with 10 bases in between. The length of the CDR3 is 15 residues. In DNA, the CDR3 is TGTGCCAGCAGTTTAGGGACTGGGCTGAACACTGAAGCTTTCTTT. Its protein is CASSLGTGLNTEAFF.

The V call is TRBV5-4, the J call TRBJ1-2; 9 bases are shared with TRBD1. CDR3 length equals 15 residues. The germline V gene encodes CDR1 SGHNT and CDR2 YYREEE (reference sequence). The trim removed 4 bases at V and 2 bases at J, leaving 6 bases unmatched. The CDR3 DNA reads as TGTGCCAGCAGCCTGCCCGGGACAGGGAACTATGGCTACACCTTC. Residues: CASSLPGTGNYGYTF. Combining the CDR3 with reference TRBV5-4 and TRBJ1-2 gives the whole variable domain ETGVTQSPTHLIKTRGQQVTLRCSSQSGHNTVSWYQQALGQGPQFIFQYYREEENGRGNFPPRFSGLQFPNYSSELNVNALELDDSALYLCASSLPGTGNYGYTFGSGTRLTVV.

This clone has a handful of counts. V gene TRBV4-2 combines with J gene TRBJ2-3; possibly TRBD2 for D (5 bases). Germline V gives CDR1 LGHNA, CDR2 YNFKEQ. Between the trimmed V and J ends, which lost 1 base and 0 bases, there was a span of 8 bases. This CDR3 spans 15 amino acids. DNA for the CDR3: TGTGCCAGCAGCCAAGGCGGGCAAAGCACAGATACGCAGTATTTT. Protein sequence: CASSQGGQSTDTQYF.

As for this clone: The sample has other DNA sequences that encode this CDR3 too. The chain has TRBV6-5 and TRBJ1-2; 10 bases fit TRBD1. The V and J ends lost 0 bases and 4 bases, in that order; junction bases with no gene match: 5. The CDR3 has 16 amino acids. Germline CDR1 reads MNHEY; CDR2 reads SVGAGI. This chain's CDR3 is CASSYSRTGGGYGYTF. The CDR3 nucleotides are TGTGCCAGCAGTTACTCGAGGACAGGGGGTGGCTATGGCTACACCTTC.

This chain links TRBV6-5 with TRBJ1-2; D not resolved. With 1 base removed from V and 4 bases from J, the gap between germline ends came to 7 bases. This CDR3 is built from 13 residues. The germline V gene encodes CDR1 MNHEY and CDR2 SVGAGI. The CDR3 reads CASSYLGFYGYTF. The CDR3 DNA reads TGTGCCAGCAGTTACTTAGGATTCTATGGCTACACCTTC.

V is TRBV10-3 and J is TRBJ2-2; D might be TRBD1 (5 bases). The CDR3 is 12 amino acids. V lost 7 bases and J 6 bases, leaving 9 bases between the germline ends. The germline V gene has CDR1 ENHRY and CDR2 SYGVKD. The CDR3 DNA reads as TGTGCCATCAATGAAGGGGCCGGGGAGCTGTTTTTT. Protein product: CAINEGAGELFF.

The rearrangement joins TRBV4-1 to TRBJ1-1; TRBD1 is a possible D gene (5 bases). CDR1 MGHRA and CDR2 YSYEKL come from the germline V gene. This CDR3 has 15 residues. V was shortened by 1 base and J by 3 bases, with 12 bases between the two germline ends. The DNA of the CDR3 is TGCGCCAGCAGCCAAGGGCAGGGTGGGGACACTGAAGCTTTCTTT. This gives the protein CASSQGQGGDTEAFF.

This chain joins TRBV30 and TRBJ2-6; no clear D. V was clipped by 4 bases and J by 4 bases, with 17 bases between them. CDR1 and CDR2 from the germline V gene are GTSNPN and SVGIG (reference sequence). This CDR3 is 16 amino acids long. CDR3 DNA: TGTGCCTGGACCGCCTTCTCGTTAACCGGGGCCAACGTCCTGACTTTC. Protein product: CAWTAFSLTGANVLTF.

This sequence joins TRBV7-8 and TRBJ2-1; TRBD1 matches 9 bases. CDR3 size: 14 residues. J lost 10 bases, V lost 2 bases, and 6 bases had no gene match. Looked up from germline, CDR1 is SGHVS and CDR2 is FQNEAQ. Here the CDR3 DNA reads TGTGCCAGCAGCTTAAGGGGACAGGGTTCGGAGCAGTTCTTC. Encoded protein: CASSLRGQGSEQFF. The full variable domain, rest sourced from reference TRBV7-8 and TRBJ2-1, is GAGVSQSPRYKVAKRGQDVALRCDPISGHVSLFWYQQALGQGPEFLTYFQNEAQLDKSGLPSDRFFAERPEGSVSTLKIQRTQQEDSAVYLCASSLRGQGSEQFFGPGTRLTVL.

The table lists this clone with a count of one. This rearrangement joins TRBV19 to TRBJ1-3; D might be TRBD1 (5 bases). CDR1 is LNHDA, CDR2 SQIVND, per germline (reference sequence). The CDR3 is 15 amino acids. V lost 6 bases to trimming and J lost 0 bases, with 12 bases between them. CDR3 residues: CASSPQVISGNTIYF. DNA for the CDR3: TGTGCCAGTAGCCCACAGGTGATCTCTGGAAACACCATATATTTT.

This clone is judged medium-sized (0.01 to 0.1%). The chain has TRBV12-3 or TRBV12-4 and TRBJ2-1, with D uncertain. The CDR3 is made up of 13 amino acids. V was pared by 6 bases and J by 7 bases, with 13 bases between. The CDR3 DNA reads TGTGCCAGCAGCCCGCCGATGTGGAATGAGCAGTTCTTC. It translates to CASSPPMWNEQFF.

The rearrangement joins TRBV29-1 to TRBJ2-7, with TRBD2 as a possible D gene (5 bases). CDR3 size: 11 residues. Germline CDR1 is SQVTM and CDR2 is ANQGSEA. Trimming shortened V by 6 bases and J by 11 bases, and 17 bases separated the two germline ends. The CDR3 sequence: CSVTHEGEEYF. The CDR3 region has the DNA TGCAGCGTGACCCACGAGGGAGAAGAGTACTTC.

This chain connects TRBV6-5 to TRBJ2-6, with D uncertain. Between the trimmed V and J ends, which lost 7 bases and 1 base, there was a span of 11 bases. Germline CDR1 and CDR2: MNHEY and SVGAGI. The CDR3 is 15 residues long. The CDR3 nucleotides are TGTGCCAGCACACTTTTGACTTCTGGGGCCAACGTCCTGACTTTC. This sequence encodes CASTLLTSGANVLTF.

The V gene is TRBV11-2, the J gene TRBJ2-7; a weak D match, TRBD2 (6 bases). The CDR3 is 15 amino acids. The V end lost 1 base, the J end lost 4 bases, and 14 bases lay between the germline ends. Per the germline V gene, CDR1 is SGHAT and CDR2 is FQNNGV. The CDR3 sequence is CASSLAPTGVYEQYF. For the CDR3, the DNA is TGTGCCAGCAGCTTAGCGCCGACGGGGGTTTACGAGCAGTACTTC. Looking up the rest from reference TRBV11-2 and TRBJ2-7 gives the full variable domain: EAGVAQSPRYKIIEKRQSVAFWCNPISGHATLYWYQQILGQGPKLLIQFQNNGVVDDSQLPKDRFSAERLKGVDSTLKIQPAKLEDSAVYLCASSLAPTGVYEQYFGPGTRLTVT.

This chain joins TRBV5-6 and TRBJ1-2; D remains ambiguous. The CDR3 extends over 14 amino acids. V was cut by 5 bases and J by 0 bases, with 11 bases left in between. The germline V gene encodes CDR1 SGHDT and CDR2 YYEEEE. This chain's CDR3 is CASRTWGANYGYTF. The CDR3 DNA reads TGTGCCAGCAGGACCTGGGGAGCTAACTATGGCTACACCTTC.

The chain uses TRBV9 and TRBJ2-2; TRBD1 matches at 8 bases. The germline V gene has CDR1 SGDLS and CDR2 YYNGEE. The CDR3 runs 14 residues. V shed 0 bases and J 7 bases; nucleotides not matched to a gene: 2. The CDR3 region is CASSVGTGIGELFF. CDR3 bases: TGTGCCAGCAGCGTAGGGACAGGGATCGGGGAGCTGTTTTTT.